The rows below give T cell receptor beta chains drawn from one sample of a study of T cell changes during pregnancy in multiple sclerosis. Some clones are missing from TCRdb's copy, which holds only in-frame ones; the method was immunoSEQ multiplex PCR. The repertoire holds about 50,000 clones, with roughly 90% as singletons. The sample consisted of CD4+ T cells from peripheral blood mononuclear cells, taken after pregnancy. The source of these receptors is a female donor with multiple sclerosis, enrolled in a pregnancy study. Both conserved end residues are part of each CDR3. The order of the fields is clone size, V gene, D gene, J gene, CDR3 length, CDR3 DNA, CDR3 protein. D genes are given only for firm matches. Clone size is shown for a subset of rows, as once, few, many or a class of expanded clone.

abundance: NA; v_gene: TRBV19; d_gene: NA; j_gene: TRBJ2-1; len: 20; CDR3nt: TGTGCCAGTAGTCCCGCGGCGGGCCTCCCCACTCTAAGCTCCTACAATGAGCAGTTCTTC; CDR3aa: CASSPAAGLPTLSSYNEQFF
abundance: NA; v_gene: TRBV5-8; d_gene: NA; j_gene: TRBJ1-3; len: 16; CDR3nt: TGTGCCAGCAGCTTGGGGACAACAACCTCTGGAAACACCATATATTTT; CDR3aa: CASSLGTTTSGNTIYF
abundance: NA; v_gene: TRBV6-5; d_gene: TRBD2; j_gene: TRBJ2-5; len: 16; CDR3nt: TGTGCCAGCAGTTACGGGAGACTAGCGGGAGGTTTTACCCAGTACTTC; CDR3aa: CASSYGRLAGGFTQYF
abundance: once; v_gene: TRBV7-9; d_gene: NA; j_gene: TRBJ2-3; len: 14; CDR3nt: TGTGCCAGCAGCTCTAGAGTTAGCACAGATACGCAGTATTTT; CDR3aa: CASSSRVSTDTQYF
abundance: NA; v_gene: TRBV7-2; d_gene: TRBD2; j_gene: TRBJ2-7; len: 17; CDR3nt: TGTGCCAGCAGCCACGGACTAGCGGGAGGGCCAAGCCACGAGCAGTACTTC; CDR3aa: CASSHGLAGGPSHEQYF
abundance: NA; v_gene: TRBV7-2; d_gene: TRBD2; j_gene: TRBJ2-7; len: 17; CDR3nt: TGTGCCAGCAGCTTAGCGGCCGGGACTAGCCAGTACTACGAGCAGTACTTC; CDR3aa: CASSLAAGTSQYYEQYF
abundance: once; v_gene: TRBV11-2; d_gene: NA; j_gene: TRBJ1-4; len: 15; CDR3nt: TGTGCCAGCAGCCCCACTCGATCAACTAATGAAAAACTGTTTTTT; CDR3aa: CASSPTRSTNEKLFF
abundance: NA; v_gene: TRBV11-1; d_gene: TRBD2; j_gene: TRBJ2-1; len: 18; CDR3nt: TGTGCCAGCAGCTTATACCCGGGGGGTAGCGCCTCCTACAATGAGCAGTTCTTC; CDR3aa: CASSLYPGGSASYNEQFF
abundance: NA; v_gene: TRBV7-2; d_gene: TRBD2; j_gene: TRBJ2-5; len: 17; CDR3nt: TGTGCCAGCAGCTTAGTCGGGACTAGCGGGAGGGCCCAGACCCAGTACTTC; CDR3aa: CASSLVGTSGRAQTQYF
abundance: NA; v_gene: TRBV7-2; d_gene: TRBD1; j_gene: TRBJ2-7; len: 19; CDR3nt: TGTGCCAGCAGCTTATTTGGGTTGGCAGGGGGCGGAAAGGGATACGAGCAGTACTTC; CDR3aa: CASSLFGLAGGGKGYEQYF
abundance: NA; v_gene: TRBV11-2; d_gene: TRBD2; j_gene: TRBJ2-5; len: 16; CDR3nt: TGTGCCAGCAGCTCCGGGACTAGCGGGAGAGGGGAGACCCAGTACTTC; CDR3aa: CASSSGTSGRGETQYF
abundance: NA; v_gene: TRBV7-3; d_gene: TRBD2; j_gene: TRBJ2-1; len: 17; CDR3nt: TGTGCCAGCAGCTTAGATACTAGCGGTAACTCCTACAATGAGCAGTTCTTC; CDR3aa: CASSLDTSGNSYNEQFF
abundance: NA; v_gene: TRBV28; d_gene: TRBD2; j_gene: TRBJ2-7; len: 16; CDR3nt: TGTGCCAGCAGTTTAGCTGGGACTAGCCATACCGGGGAGCAGTACTTC; CDR3aa: CASSLAGTSHTGEQYF
abundance: NA; v_gene: TRBV28; d_gene: TRBD1; j_gene: TRBJ1-2; len: 16; CDR3nt: TGTGCCAGCAGTTTATGGGGGACAGGACTCGACTATGGCTACACCTTC; CDR3aa: CASSLWGTGLDYGYTF
abundance: NA; v_gene: TRBV7-3; d_gene: TRBD1; j_gene: TRBJ2-6; len: 16; CDR3nt: TGTGCCAGCAGCGCACGGACAGGGGCTGGGGCCAACGTCCTGACTTTC; CDR3aa: CASSARTGAGANVLTF
abundance: NA; v_gene: TRBV28; d_gene: NA; j_gene: TRBJ2-2; len: 15; CDR3nt: TGTGCCAGCAGTTTTTACGGAACAGGGTCCGGGGAGCTGTTTTTT; CDR3aa: CASSFYGTGSGELFF
abundance: NA; v_gene: TRBV2; d_gene: NA; j_gene: TRBJ2-2; len: 16; CDR3nt: TGTGCCAGCAGTGAGCACACACCGACTAACACCGGGGAGCTGTTTTTT; CDR3aa: CASSEHTPTNTGELFF
abundance: NA; v_gene: TRBV9; d_gene: NA; j_gene: TRBJ2-3; len: 19; CDR3nt: TGTGCCAGCAGCGTAGAGCCCCACGGCAGGCTAGCTAGCACAGATACGCAGTATTTT; CDR3aa: CASSVEPHGRLASTDTQYF
abundance: NA; v_gene: TRBV5-8; d_gene: TRBD1; j_gene: TRBJ1-1; len: 16; CDR3nt: TGTGCCAGCAGCTTGGAGTGGGGACAGGAGAACACTGAAGCTTTCTTT; CDR3aa: CASSLEWGQENTEAFF
abundance: NA; v_gene: TRBV5-5; d_gene: NA; j_gene: TRBJ2-2; len: 14; CDR3nt: TGTGCCAGCTGTACCGTGCCGGACACCGGGGAGCTGTTTTTT; CDR3aa: CASCTVPDTGELFF
abundance: NA; v_gene: TRBV5-1; d_gene: TRBD2; j_gene: TRBJ2-1; len: 15; CDR3nt: TGCGCCAGCAGCTTGTTCACTAGCGGCAACAATGAGCAGTTCTTC; CDR3aa: CASSLFTSGNNEQFF
abundance: NA; v_gene: TRBV7-9; d_gene: NA; j_gene: TRBJ1-4; len: 16; CDR3nt: TGTGCCAGCAGCTTAGCTTCTGGCAGGGTGAAAGAAAAACTGTTTTTT; CDR3aa: CASSLASGRVKEKLFF